The following is a T cell receptor (beta chain) sequence with its context. The antigen is unknown. This specimen belongs to a study of blood T cells in healthy people across ages. Findings and caveats of the study: Because sorting was not performed, PBMCs prevented conclusive naive versus antigen-experienced comparison.

Primers used in a second PCR of about 6 to 12 cycles were a sample-barcoded 5' primer and a J-beta primer mix. TCRdb reprocessed the 5' RACE reads via MiXCR and lists one record per CDR3 protein. The sample lists fewer than 900,000 distinct CDR3 sequences, over 45% occurring once. The germline gives CDR1 MNHEY, CDR2 SVGAGI. Trimming shortened V by 0 bases and J by 0 bases, and 9 bases separated the two germline ends. The CDR3 spans 17 residues. The receptor's source is a woman in her fifties or sixties in good health. The chain joins TRBV6-5 to TRBJ1-6; D remains ambiguous. The sequencing sample was made of blood. The CDR3 nucleotides are TGTGCCAGCAGTTACTCGATACGGAGCTCCTATAATTCACCCCTCCACTTT. It encodes CASSYSIRSSYNSPLHF.